The subject of this entry is one T cell receptor (beta chain). Per germline, CDR1 SGHTA and CDR2 FQGTGA. The CDR3 has 16 amino acids. The junction had 13 bases not matched to a gene; V was cut back by 5 bases and J by 7 bases. The source of the sample is a study of blood T cell repertoires in COVID-19. Profiled with immunoSEQ multiplex PCR; TCRdb holds only in-frame clones, not every one. The sample shows a few hundred thousand clones, over 75% of them seen only once. Sequenced: peripheral blood. The rearrangement uses TRBV7-3 and TRBJ2-1; 8 positions match TRBD1. The sequence was obtained from a man between 40 and 49 years old with active or convalescent COVID-19. For the CDR3, the DNA is TGTGCCAGCAGCCCAGCCTCGGACAGGGCCAAGAATGAGCAGTTCTTC. Translation: CASSPASDRAKNEQFF.